One and the same sample provided the 14 T cell receptor beta chains below, sequenced in a study of T cells in Graves' hyperthyroidism and ophthalmopathy. The investigators amplified TCR beta CDR3 regions from RNA transcripts. The primer set for the first-round RT-PCR of the TCR CDR3 was HTBI. Each CDR3 protein is one row after TCRdb ran MiXCR on the multiplex PCR reads. The repertoire includes a few hundred thousand distinct CDR3 sequences, 15% to 19% of them detected once, and under 7.5% sits in the top ten. Sequences were obtained from blood. These receptors originate from a woman aged 25 to 39 with Graves' hyperthyroidism.

The chain recombines TRBV13 with TRBJ1-2, with D maybe TRBD1 (6 bases). Germline V gene sequence: CDR1 PRHDT, CDR2 FYEKMQ (reference sequence). The CDR3 covers 15 residues. The germline V and J ends were trimmed by 5 bases and 2 bases, with 15 bases remaining between them. The CDR3 coding sequence is TGTGCCAGCAGCAACGAAGGGGGACTCAACTATGGCTACACCTTC. It is translated as CASSNEGGLNYGYTF.

The sample holds many counts of this clonotype. This rearrangement joins TRBV7-3 to TRBJ2-5; 10 bases fit TRBD2. This CDR3 is 16 amino acids long. Germline CDR1 is SGHTA and CDR2 is FQGTGA. V dropped 2 bases and J dropped 9; count of bases not matched to a gene: 12. As DNA, the CDR3 is TGTGCCAGCAGCTTAGAGGGAGCGGGAGGGCCGAGGTCCCAGTACTTC. Residues: CASSLEGAGGPRSQYF.

The V and J genes are TRBV29-1 and TRBJ2-2, with a possible D match to TRBD2 (5 bases). CDR3 size: 13 residues. V was shortened by 4 bases and J by 4 bases, with 10 bases between the two germline ends. The V gene's germline CDR1 is SQVTM and CDR2 ANQGSEA. This chain's CDR3 is CSVVGGFTGELFF. The CDR3 bases are TGCAGCGTTGTGGGCGGGTTCACCGGGGAGCTGTTTTTT.

This clonotype was counted a few times. The rearrangement links TRBV30 to TRBJ1-1, with 7 bases that match TRBD1. The CDR3 covers 14 residues. The V segment lost 7 bases and the J segment 0 bases; nucleotides outside the gene matches: 8. CDR1 GTSNPN and CDR2 SVGIG come from the germline V gene (reference sequence). CDR3 in amino acids: CASKGQNMNTEAFF. The CDR3, as DNA: TGTGCCTCTAAGGGACAGAACATGAACACTGAAGCTTTCTTT.

This clonotype was recorded many times. The gene calls are TRBV12-3 or TRBV12-4 and TRBJ1-4, with 7 bases identical to TRBD1. The CDR3 is 14 amino acids. Unmatched junction bases numbered 10, after V lost 5 bases and J lost 10 bases. The DNA of the CDR3 is TGTGCCAGCAGTCCGACGACAGGGACGGGAAAACTGTTTTTT. Its translation: CASSPTTGTGKLFF.

V is TRBV6-7 and J is TRBJ1-2; 8 bases fit TRBD1. TRBV6-7 is marked as an open reading frame, function uncertain. CDR3 length equals 15 residues. Germline trimming cut 0 bases from V and 5 bases from J; bases unmatched to any gene: 5. The DNA of the CDR3 is TGTGCCAGCAGTTACTCCGGACAGGGTGAATATGGCTACACCTTC. This codes for CASSYSGQGEYGYTF.

Ten or more counts support this clonotype. The chain uses TRBV11-2 and TRBJ2-7, with a weak D call TRBD2 (7 bases). Trimming left V 5 bases short and J 3 bases short, with 14 bases between. Germline values: CDR1 SGHAT, CDR2 FQNNGV. The CDR3 covers 14 residues. The CDR3: CASSRTRGGYEQYF. Here the CDR3 DNA reads TGTGCCAGCAGCCGGACTAGGGGGGGCTACGAGCAGTACTTC.

This clonotype was observed at least ten times. The chain recombines TRBV18 with TRBJ2-7; 7 bases agree with TRBD1. J gave up 9 bases and V 3 bases, and 8 bases lay outside the gene matches. This CDR3 has 13 residues. In germline, CDR1 is KGHSH, CDR2 LQKENI. CDR3 loop: CASSPGQKNSQYF. The CDR3 DNA is TGTGCCAGCTCACCGGGACAGAAAAATTCGCAGTACTTC.

V usage is TRBV25-1 and J usage is TRBJ1-4; D unresolved. The germline gives CDR1 MGHDK, CDR2 SYGVNS. The CDR3 totals 13 residues. The germline V and J ends were trimmed by 7 bases and 0 bases, with 6 bases remaining between them. CDR3 nucleotide sequence: TGTGCCAGCACCGGGTCAACTAATGAAAAACTGTTTTTT. The encoded protein is CASTGSTNEKLFF. Drawing the rest from reference TRBV25-1 and TRBJ1-4, the complete variable domain is EADIYQTPRYLVIGTGKKITLECSQTMGHDKMYWYQQDPGMELHLIHYSYGVNSTEKGDLSSESTVSRIRTEHFPLTLESARPSHTSQYLCASTGSTNEKLFFGSGTQLSVL.

This clonotype was found many times. This chain joins TRBV28 and TRBJ1-1; D not certain. From germline, CDR1 is MDHEN and CDR2 SYDVKM. The CDR3 covers 14 residues. Trimming took 3 bases from V and 3 from J, leaving 11 bases between them. Here the CDR3 DNA reads TGTGCCAGCAGTTTTCTAGGGTCGGACACTGAAGCTTTCTTT. Residues: CASSFLGSDTEAFF. The full variable domain, completed using reference TRBV28 and TRBJ1-1, is DVKVTQSSRYLVKRTGEKVFLECVQDMDHENMFWYRQDPGLGLRLIYFSYDVKMKEKGDIPEGYSVSREKKERFSLILESASTNQTSMYLCASSFLGSDTEAFFGQGTRLTVV.

This clonotype was recorded many times. This rearrangement joins TRBV20-1 to TRBJ2-3; 8 nucleotides line up with TRBD2. CDR1 and CDR2 from the germline V gene are DFQATT and SNEGSKA (reference sequence). V was pared by 5 bases and J by 6 bases, with 10 bases of the junction left unmatched. The CDR3 spans 14 residues. Written as DNA, the CDR3 is TGCAGTGCTCAAATAGCGGGAAGGGGGGATACGCAGTATTTT. Encoded protein: CSAQIAGRGDTQYF.

The table lists this clonotype with many counts. The V and J genes are TRBV29-1 and TRBJ2-1, with a possible D match to TRBD2 (5 bases). The germline gives CDR1 SQVTM, CDR2 ANQGSEA. There are 13 residues in the CDR3. Trimming cost V 8 bases and J 7 bases, with 18 bases left between them. CDR3: CSCGLLFGNEQFF. For the CDR3, the DNA is TGCAGCTGCGGGCTCCTCTTCGGGAATGAGCAGTTCTTC.

The chain links TRBV10-1 to TRBJ1-1; D may be TRBD1 (6 bases). The CDR3 consists of 16 residues. The V gene's germline CDR1 is WNHNN and CDR2 SYGVQD (reference sequence). V was clipped by 6 bases and J by 2 bases, with 19 bases between them. CDR3 region: CASRRPPDRRNTEAFF. CDR3 nucleotide sequence: TGCGCCAGCAGGAGACCCCCGGACAGAAGAAACACTGAAGCTTTCTTT.

Remarks on this clonotype: With a much larger clone just one base away, this may be a read error. DNA for the CDR3: TGTGCCAGCACCCCCCGTGAAGCGGGAGTATATGATACGCAGTATTTT. It specifies CASTPREAGVYDTQYF. The chain employs TRBV12-3 or TRBV12-4 and TRBJ2-3, with 8 bases matching TRBD2. Trimming took 7 bases from V and 6 from J; bases not matched to a gene: 15. The CDR3 loop spans 16 amino acids.